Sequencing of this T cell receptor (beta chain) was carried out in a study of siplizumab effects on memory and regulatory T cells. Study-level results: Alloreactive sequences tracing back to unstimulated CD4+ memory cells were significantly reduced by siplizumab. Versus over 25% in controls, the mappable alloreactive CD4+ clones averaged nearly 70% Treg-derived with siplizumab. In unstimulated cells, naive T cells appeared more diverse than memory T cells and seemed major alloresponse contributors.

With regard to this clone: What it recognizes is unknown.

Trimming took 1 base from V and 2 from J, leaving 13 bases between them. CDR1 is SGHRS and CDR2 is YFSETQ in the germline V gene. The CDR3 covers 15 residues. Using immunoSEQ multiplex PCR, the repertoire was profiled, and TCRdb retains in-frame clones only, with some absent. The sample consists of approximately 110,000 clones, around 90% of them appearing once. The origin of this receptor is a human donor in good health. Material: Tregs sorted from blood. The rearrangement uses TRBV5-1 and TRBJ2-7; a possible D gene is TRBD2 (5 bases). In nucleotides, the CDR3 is TGCGCCAGCAGCTTGTGGGCGGGTGCTACCTACGAGCAGTACTTC. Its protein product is CASSLWAGATYEQYF.